This section outlines one TCR beta chain sequence together with its context. What it binds is unknown. The data were taken from a study of blood T cells in healthy people across ages. Study results and limitations: It was not possible, with unsorted PBMCs, to conclusively compare naive and antigen-experienced cells. A roughly linear fall in TCR beta diversity per million T cells was seen with increasing age.

Primers used in a second PCR of about 7 to 12 cycles were a sample-barcoded 5' primer and a J-beta primer mix. TCRdb re-analysed the 5' RACE reads in MiXCR, keeping a single row per CDR3 protein. The sample consists of roughly 1,300,000 distinct CDR3 sequences, roughly 60% of them appearing once. The CDR3 has 11 amino acids. Trimming left V 6 bases short and J 15 bases short, with 15 bases between. The rearrangement joins TRBV12-3 or TRBV12-4 to TRBJ2-1; perhaps TRBD1 as D (6 bases). This receptor was obtained from a man aged 18 to 35 in good health. Specimen: blood. Here the CDR3 DNA reads TGTGCCAGCAGCTCAGACAGGACCCGGTTCTTC. It codes for CASSSDRTRFF.